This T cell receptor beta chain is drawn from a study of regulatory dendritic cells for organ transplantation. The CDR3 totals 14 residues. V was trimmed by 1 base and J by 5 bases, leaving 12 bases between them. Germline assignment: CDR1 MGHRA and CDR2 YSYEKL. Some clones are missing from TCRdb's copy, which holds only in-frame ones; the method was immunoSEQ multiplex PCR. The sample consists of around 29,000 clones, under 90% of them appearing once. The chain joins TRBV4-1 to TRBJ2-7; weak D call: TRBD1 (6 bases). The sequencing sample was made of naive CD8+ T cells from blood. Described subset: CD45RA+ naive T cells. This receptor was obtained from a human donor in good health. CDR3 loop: CASSQVSTGNEQYF. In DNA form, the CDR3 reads TGCGCCAGCAGCCAAGTAAGTACAGGGAACGAGCAGTACTTC.